Below, one T cell receptor beta chain is given with its context. The data derive from a study of Ad26.COV2.S vaccination and SARS-CoV-2 variants. In the study overall: Donor was assigned to the Ad26.COV2.S arm of trial COV1001.

Germline V CDR1 and CDR2: LNHNV, YYDKDF (reference sequence). The CDR3 loop spans 15 amino acids. The V and J ends lost 0 bases and 14 bases respectively, with 22 bases between them. Here immunoSEQ multiplex PCR was the method, and the copy in TCRdb shows in-frame clones only, minus some. The sample records about 390,000 clones, approximately 90% being singletons. Treatment in this sample: roughly 18 received Ad26.COV2.S at low or high dose, single or two shots; 5 received placebo; per-sample allocation not given. Repertoires come from day 63 after the first vaccine or placebo injection. This Boston cohort included adults aged 18-55 years.

Sequenced here: peripheral blood, sampled in a trial of Ad26.COV2.S vaccine versus placebo. The clonotype originates from a person aged 18-65 years who received the Ad26.COV2.S COVID-19 vaccine or a placebo. The rearrangement joins TRBV15 to TRBJ1-1; D uncertain. The CDR3 nucleotides read TGTGCCACCAGCAGAGATCAAGTTGGGGAGGGCCCGAGCTTCTTT. Its protein product is CATSRDQVGEGPSFF.